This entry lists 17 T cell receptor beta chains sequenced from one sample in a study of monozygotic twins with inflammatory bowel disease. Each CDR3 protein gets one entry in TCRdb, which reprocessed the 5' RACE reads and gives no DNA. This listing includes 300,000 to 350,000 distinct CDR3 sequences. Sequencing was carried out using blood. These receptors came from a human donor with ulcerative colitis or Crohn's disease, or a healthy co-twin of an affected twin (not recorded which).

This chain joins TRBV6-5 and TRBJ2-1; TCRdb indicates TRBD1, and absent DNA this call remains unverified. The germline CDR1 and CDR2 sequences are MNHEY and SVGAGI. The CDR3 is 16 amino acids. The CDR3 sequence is CASSYSLGIGTNEQFF.

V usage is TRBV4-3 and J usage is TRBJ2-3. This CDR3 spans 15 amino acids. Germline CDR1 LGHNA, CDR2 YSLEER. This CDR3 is CASSQDVTVTDTQYF.

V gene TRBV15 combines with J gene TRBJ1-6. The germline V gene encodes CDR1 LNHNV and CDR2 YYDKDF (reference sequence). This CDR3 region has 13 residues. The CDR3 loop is CATSINQNSPLHF.

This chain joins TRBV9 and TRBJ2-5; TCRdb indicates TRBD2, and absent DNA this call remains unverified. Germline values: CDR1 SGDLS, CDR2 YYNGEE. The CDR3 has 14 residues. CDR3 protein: CASSQLAGAETQYF.

The CDR3 sequence is CASSYQGGYTF. This sequence joins TRBV12-3 or TRBV12-4 and TRBJ1-2; TCRdb calls TRBD1, which cannot be checked without DNA. The CDR3 is 11 amino acids.

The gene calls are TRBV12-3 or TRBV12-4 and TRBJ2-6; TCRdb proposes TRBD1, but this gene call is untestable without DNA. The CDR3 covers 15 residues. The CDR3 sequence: CASSLWGGAANVLTF.

The CDR3 here is CSASWVGGRLTGELFF. This chain uses TRBV20-1 with TRBJ2-2; TCRdb lists TRBD2, though no DNA is available to test this call. The germline V gene has CDR1 DFQATT and CDR2 SNEGSKA (reference sequence). This CDR3 comprises 16 residues.

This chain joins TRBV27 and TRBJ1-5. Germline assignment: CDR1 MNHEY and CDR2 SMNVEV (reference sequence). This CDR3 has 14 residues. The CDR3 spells CASSSASANQPQHF.

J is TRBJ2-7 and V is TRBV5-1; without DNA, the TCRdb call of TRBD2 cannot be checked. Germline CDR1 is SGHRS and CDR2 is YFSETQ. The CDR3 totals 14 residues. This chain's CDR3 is CASSLAALASEQYF.

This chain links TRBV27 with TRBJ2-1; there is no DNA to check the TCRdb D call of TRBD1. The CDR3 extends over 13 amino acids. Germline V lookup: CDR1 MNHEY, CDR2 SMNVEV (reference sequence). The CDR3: CASSLKGQTEQFF.

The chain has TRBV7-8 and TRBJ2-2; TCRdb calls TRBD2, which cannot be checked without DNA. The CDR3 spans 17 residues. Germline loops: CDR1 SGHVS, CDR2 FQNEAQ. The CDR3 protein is CASSRLAGGRSTGELFF.

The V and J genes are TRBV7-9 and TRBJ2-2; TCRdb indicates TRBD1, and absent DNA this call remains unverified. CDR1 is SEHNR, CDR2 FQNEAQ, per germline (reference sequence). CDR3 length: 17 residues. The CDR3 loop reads CASSSPRAGPNTGELFF.

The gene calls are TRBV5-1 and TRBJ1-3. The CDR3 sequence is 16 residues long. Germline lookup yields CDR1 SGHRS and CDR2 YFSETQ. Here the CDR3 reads CASSLESGRSGNTIYF.

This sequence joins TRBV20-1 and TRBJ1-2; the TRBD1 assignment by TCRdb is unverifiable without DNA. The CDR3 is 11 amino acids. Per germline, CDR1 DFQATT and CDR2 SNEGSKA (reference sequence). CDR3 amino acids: CSAYQKGGYTF.

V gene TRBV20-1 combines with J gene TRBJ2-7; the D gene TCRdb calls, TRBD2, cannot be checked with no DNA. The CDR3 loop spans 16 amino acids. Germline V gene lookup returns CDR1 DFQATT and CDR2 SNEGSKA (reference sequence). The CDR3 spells CSARAAGTTTPYEQYF.

CDR3 sequence reads: CASSIDSGRYTSRETQYF. The genes are TRBV19 and TRBJ2-5; TCRdb reports TRBD1, a call that lacks DNA to check it against. The CDR3 is made up of 18 amino acids. The germline V gene encodes CDR1 LNHDA and CDR2 SQIVND (reference sequence).

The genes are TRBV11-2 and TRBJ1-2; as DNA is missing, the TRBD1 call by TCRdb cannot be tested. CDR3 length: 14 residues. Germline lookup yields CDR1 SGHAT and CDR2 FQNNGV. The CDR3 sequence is CASSLAAGEFGYTF. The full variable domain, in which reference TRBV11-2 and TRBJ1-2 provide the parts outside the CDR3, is EAGVAQSPRYKIIEKRQSVAFWCNPISGHATLYWYQQILGQGPKLLIQFQNNGVVDDSQLPKDRFSAERLKGVDSTLKIQPAKLEDSAVYLCASSLAAGEFGYTFGSGTRLTVV.